This note documents a single T cell receptor (beta chain) sequence. Its antigen is still unknown. Preparation of the TCRbeta library used unique molecular identifiers. MiXCR was run by TCRdb on the PCR reads, yielding one entry per CDR3 protein. Of 450,000 to 550,000 distinct CDR3 sequences listed, roughly 10% are singletons. This entry belongs to a study of T-cell reconstitution after alpha-beta-depleted transplantation in children. Findings of the study overall: From surviving recipient T cells and thymic progenitors came the high day-60 TCRbeta diversity observed in some patients. Newly produced T cells mostly accounted for T-cell counts and diversity one year post-transplant. Two months or so post-transplant, alpha-beta T cells reportedly derived from several hundred expanded graft clones.

This CDR3 is built from 12 residues. Germline values: CDR1 MNHEY, CDR2 SVGAGI. V lost 10 bases to trimming and J lost 3 bases; unmatched junction nucleotides: 6. The sequencing here drew on PBMCs, mostly from graft donor cells, taken 180 days after TCRalphabeta/CD19-depleted stem cell transplant. The receptor was derived from a female patient under 10 years old who had a stem cell transplant for aplastic anemia, so the T cells may come from the graft donor. This chain connects TRBV6-5 to TRBJ2-7; 7 bases are shared with TRBD1. In DNA form, the CDR3 reads TGTGCCACGACAGGGTCCCTCTACGAGCAGTACTTC. Translation: CATTGSLYEQYF.